One and the same sample provided the 3 T cell receptor beta chains below, sequenced in a study of liver allograft versus peripheral blood T cells. Study context: Transplanted-liver T cell receptor repertoires were compared with recipients' peripheral blood repertoires.

TCRdb analysed the reads with MiXCR anew, one entry per CDR3 protein. This sample has several thousand distinct CDR3 sequences; approximately 15% occur once, and the top ten carry under 3%. Receptors were obtained from a human patient who had a liver transplant. Some T cells may have come from the graft donor.

Sample share makes this clonotype medium-sized. The gene calls are TRBV19 and TRBJ1-5, with 8 nucleotides matching TRBD1. V was pared by 3 bases and J by 5 bases, with 6 bases of the junction left unmatched. Germline CDR1 LNHDA, CDR2 SQIVND (reference sequence). The CDR3 is made up of 15 amino acids. CDR3 protein: CASSILGQGDQPQHF. CDR3 coding DNA: TGTGCCAGTAGTATTCTAGGACAGGGTGATCAGCCCCAGCATTTT. Full variable domain (missing parts from reference TRBV19 and TRBJ1-5): DGGITQSPKYLFRKEGQNVTLSCEQNLNHDAMYWYRQDPGQGLRLIYYSQIVNDFQKGDIAEGYSVSREKKESFPLTVTSAQKNPTAFYLCASSILGQGDQPQHFGDGTRLSIL.

By sample fraction, this clonotype is medium-sized. The chain employs TRBV19 and TRBJ1-5; possible D gene TRBD1, 6 bases. CDR1 is LNHDA, CDR2 SQIVND, per germline (reference sequence). The V end was cut by 10 bases, the J end by 7 bases, with 26 bases between. The CDR3 consists of 16 residues. CDR3: CATLESGAIEFQPQHF. DNA for the CDR3: TGTGCCACCCTAGAATCAGGGGCGATTGAATTCCAGCCCCAGCATTTT.

With respect to this clonotype: A read error may produce the germline difference seen at one junction end. The chain links TRBV20-1 to TRBJ2-2; 10 nucleotides match TRBD1. From germline, CDR1 is DFQATT and CDR2 SNEGSKA (reference sequence). CDR3 size: 16 residues. CDR3 loop: CSTRRGQGGNTGELFF. Here the CDR3 DNA reads TGCAGTACTAGACGAGGACAGGGGGGGAACACCGGGGAGCTGTTTTTT.